The 2 T cell receptor beta chains presented below share a single source sample, sequenced in a study of post-analysis software for immune sequencing data. General study results and limits: In patients, about five TRBV segments were more frequent than in controls, with TRBV5-6, TRBV5-1 and TRBV20-1 among them.

These receptors have no identified antigens. The authors incorporated unique molecular identifiers into the TCR beta cDNA libraries. TCRdb analysed the PCR reads with MiXCR anew, one entry per CDR3 protein. The sample contains approximately 690,000 distinct CDR3 sequences, approximately 59% of which appear only once. Sample: blood. The receptors stem from a girl aged 2-10 years with multiple sclerosis.

The rearrangement uses TRBV7-9 and TRBJ2-1; D unclear. The germline V and J ends were trimmed by 6 bases and 7 bases, with 10 bases remaining between them. Per the germline V gene, CDR1 is SEHNR and CDR2 is FQNEAQ (reference sequence). This CDR3 is 12 amino acids long. The CDR3 region is CASRQTRNEQFF. CDR3 nucleotides: TGTGCCAGCAGGCAGACTCGGAATGAGCAGTTCTTC. Full variable domain (rest looked up from reference TRBV7-9 and TRBJ2-1): DTGVSQNPRHKITKRGQNVTFRCDPISEHNRLYWYRQTLGQGPEFLTYFQNEAQLEKSRLLSDRFSAERPKGSFSTLEIQRTEQGDSAMYLCASRQTRNEQFFGPGTRLTVL.

The CDR3 loop is CASSPVGIGYTF. The CDR3, as DNA: TGTGCCAGCAGCCCAGTTGGGATCGGCTACACCTTC. This chain connects TRBV7-9 to TRBJ1-2; no clear D. Trimming removed 5 bases from V and 8 bases from J, with 12 bases in between. Per germline, CDR1 SEHNR and CDR2 FQNEAQ (reference sequence). This CDR3 has 12 residues.